The rows below give T cell receptor beta chains drawn from one sample of a study of early T cells in non-severe SARS-CoV-2 infection. TCRdb passed the 5' RACE reads through MiXCR, listing each CDR3 protein once. The repertoire has some 54,000 distinct CDR3 sequences, under 10% of them found once; the top ten carry around 8.6%. Sequencing input: whole blood. The receptor set was obtained from an adult who was a healthcare worker with PCR-confirmed SARS-CoV-2 infection or an uninfected control (not recorded which). CDR3s include the opening cysteine and the closing phenylalanine or tryptophan.

v_gene: TRBV11-2
j_gene: TRBJ2-2
CDR3aa: CASTDSTGFTGELFF

v_gene: TRBV28
j_gene: TRBJ2-1
CDR3aa: CASSPPQWQSEQFF

v_gene: TRBV20-1
j_gene: TRBJ1-1
CDR3aa: CSARDPAVNTEAFF

v_gene: TRBV9
j_gene: TRBJ2-1
CDR3aa: CASSVLGDEQFF

v_gene: TRBV3-1
j_gene: TRBJ2-4
CDR3aa: CASSPLGTQAKNIQYF

v_gene: TRBV5-6
j_gene: TRBJ1-2
CDR3aa: CASSYLEETTFNYGYTF

v_gene: TRBV7-8
j_gene: TRBJ1-1
CDR3aa: CASSLAQAGVGTEAFF

v_gene: TRBV6-2/TRBV6-3
j_gene: TRBJ2-1
CDR3aa: CASSYYPSPRAANEQFF

v_gene: TRBV10-3
j_gene: TRBJ2-7
CDR3aa: CAISWDRGGTYEQYF

v_gene: TRBV5-6
j_gene: TRBJ1-1
CDR3aa: CASSSQGAGAFF

v_gene: TRBV12-3/TRBV12-4
j_gene: TRBJ2-6
CDR3aa: CASSLGPFVELSQSGANVLTF

v_gene: TRBV11-2
j_gene: TRBJ2-1
CDR3aa: CASSLDSASGRNEQFF

v_gene: TRBV7-8
j_gene: TRBJ2-2
CDR3aa: CASSRGTGGAGGELFF

v_gene: TRBV14
j_gene: TRBJ2-3
CDR3aa: CASSPLLVAGLDTDTQYF

v_gene: TRBV19
j_gene: TRBJ2-1
CDR3aa: CASSIVGYNEQFF

v_gene: TRBV12-3/TRBV12-4
j_gene: TRBJ2-7
CDR3aa: CASSLKDEQYF

v_gene: TRBV7-2
j_gene: TRBJ2-7
CDR3aa: CASSLTSGNKGEQYF

v_gene: TRBV6-4
j_gene: TRBJ1-2
CDR3aa: CASRKTGGAYGYTF

v_gene: TRBV3-1
j_gene: TRBJ2-2
CDR3aa: CASSPHPLFKGGSFFTGELFF

v_gene: TRBV7-9
j_gene: TRBJ2-7
CDR3aa: CASSPGLAAESEYEQYF

v_gene: TRBV7-8
j_gene: TRBJ1-6
CDR3aa: CASSLRGTYNSPLHF

v_gene: TRBV10-2
j_gene: TRBJ2-3
CDR3aa: CATKDLTHTDTQYF

v_gene: TRBV7-3
j_gene: TRBJ2-1
CDR3aa: CASSQGVNEQFF

v_gene: TRBV4-2
j_gene: TRBJ2-3
CDR3aa: CASSQFGTGTDTQYF

v_gene: TRBV6-2/TRBV6-3
j_gene: TRBJ1-2
CDR3aa: CASSYSALFRVYTF

v_gene: TRBV11-2
j_gene: TRBJ2-3
CDR3aa: CASSLAGRRLGDTQYF

v_gene: TRBV7-9
j_gene: TRBJ2-3
CDR3aa: CASSLTGGTDTQYF

v_gene: TRBV24-1
j_gene: TRBJ1-5
CDR3aa: CATSGPFSNQPQHF

v_gene: TRBV27
j_gene: TRBJ2-7
CDR3aa: CASSWYHDSYEQYF

v_gene: TRBV20-1
j_gene: TRBJ2-2
CDR3aa: CSARDPRELTTGELFF

v_gene: TRBV7-9
j_gene: TRBJ1-4
CDR3aa: CASSLVSEKLFF

v_gene: TRBV14
j_gene: TRBJ1-2
CDR3aa: CASSPRTRGGYTF

v_gene: TRBV2
j_gene: TRBJ1-5
CDR3aa: CASSPDRGYITRPQHF